This TCR beta chain came from a study of blood T cell repertoires in COVID-19. Overall study: The origin of the acute and convalescent COVID-19 samples was the United States, Italy and Spain. In each case, the material was cDNA or gDNA derived from T cells, B-cell-depleted T cells, or PBMCs.

J was trimmed by 7 bases and V by 0 bases; bases with no gene match: 9. This CDR3 has 16 residues. CDR1 LGHDT and CDR2 YNNKEL come from the germline V gene (reference sequence). The authors' processing: Nucleated cell counts were estimated from reference gene primer amplification. Assay used: immunoSEQ multiplex PCR; TCRdb lists only in-frame clones, some missing. Clone size and the V and J calls come from that table; the DNA yielded D and trimming. There are 200,000 to 250,000 clones in the sample; around four fifths occur only once, and approximately 6.3% lies in the top ten. The specimen sequenced was peripheral blood. The TCR sequence derives from a woman aged 55 to 70 with active or convalescent COVID-19. This chain links TRBV3-1 (or the pseudogene TRBV3-2) with TRBJ1-3; 7 bases are shared with TRBD1. CDR3 region: CASSQDRQGFANTIYF. The CDR3 DNA reads as TGTGCCAGCAGCCAAGATAGACAGGGATTTGCGAACACCATATATTTT.